This T cell receptor beta chain was sequenced during a study of response to subunit inactivated influenza vaccine (dated 2018 in TCRdb). Regarding the study in general: Deep quantitative T cell receptor repertoire profiling was used in the study to track responses to a trivalent subunit inactivated influenza vaccine.

The method was RT-PCR. Data came from an Illumina HiSeq 2500. TCRdb's own reprocessing of the public reads used fastp at Q25 and MiXCR and kept productive beta chains. Rows are unified per CDR3 protein, each entry keeping the most common DNA and genes. The sample data list around 570,000 distinct CDR3 sequences, and 7.5% to 8.5% of these were observed just once. The top ten hold around 13% of the sample. This clonotype was seen more than once but under ten times. Its antigen target is currently unknown. No quality values exist for individual bases; no much larger clone is one base distant. Study-wide findings and limitations: The authors suggested that each seasonal influenza vaccination may recruit only a limited number of new T cells.

Reading from cysteine to phenylalanine, the CDR3 counts 12 amino acids. Only the CDR3 DNA is retained, 36 bases long and in frame from the first base. From the germline V gene, CDR1 is SGHTA and CDR2 is FQGNSA. Relative to germline, V is 6 bases shorter and J is 6 bases shorter, with 8 bases between their ends. The material was PBMCs from blood, obtained roughly 24 months after vaccination. Recombination connected TRBV7-2 to TRBJ2-2; perhaps TRBD2 is the D gene, with 6 bases matching. The sequence was obtained from a man aged 50 to 69 who received an inactivated influenza vaccine. Donor details come from another sample of the same person, matched by shared clones. The nucleotide sequence reads TGTGCCAGCAGTTCTAGCGCCGGGGAGCTGTTTTTT. Translated, this is CASSSSAGELFF. The entire variable domain, with the stretches around the CDR3 drawn from the reference TRBV7-2 and TRBJ2-2 proteins, is GAGVSQSPSNKVTEKGKDVELRCDPISGHTALYWYRQSLGQGLEFLIYFQGNSAPDKSGLPSDRFSAERTGGSVSTLTIQRTQQEDSAVYLCASSSSAGELFFGEGSRLTVL.